These 32 T cell receptor beta chains came from one sample sequenced in a study of shared clonotypes between healthy human individuals. Terminally differentiated effector memory CD45RA+ cells were excluded by CCR7 positive selection of CD45RO-negative cells. Sequencing was performed with immunoSEQ multiplex PCR; in TCRdb, only in-frame clones are kept and a portion is missing. Of about 2 million clones listed, approximately 95% are singletons. The specimen was naive CD8+ T cells sorted from blood. All receptors derive from a man aged 18 to 30 in good health.

The J gene is TRBJ2-7, the V gene TRBV19; D possibly corresponds to TRBD1 (6 bases). V was pared by 6 bases and J by 3 bases, with 12 bases between. CDR1 and CDR2 (germline): LNHDA, SQIVND (reference sequence). The CDR3 covers 13 residues. CDR3 nucleotide sequence: TGTGCCAGTAGGGCTAAACAGGGCTACGAGCAGTACTTC. Encoded protein: CASRAKQGYEQYF.

This clone showed up just once. J is TRBJ2-3 and V is TRBV28, with a weak D call TRBD1 (7 bases). Between the trimmed V and J ends, which lost 5 bases and 8 bases, there was a span of 14 bases. This CDR3 comprises 13 residues. CDR1 is MDHEN and CDR2 is SYDVKM in the germline V gene. This chain's CDR3 is CASSHTGEATQYF. Here the CDR3 DNA reads TGTGCCAGCAGTCACACAGGGGAGGCTACGCAGTATTTT.

The chain joins TRBV7-2 to TRBJ1-5, with D unclear. V lost 5 bases to trimming and J lost 0 bases, with 8 bases between them. This CDR3 has 14 amino acids. The germline V gene has CDR1 SGHTA and CDR2 FQGNSA. The CDR3 spells CASSEGYSNQPQHF. The CDR3 bases are TGTGCCAGCAGCGAAGGGTATAGCAATCAGCCCCAGCATTTT.

The genes are TRBV28 and TRBJ1-6; weak D call: TRBD1 (6 bases). From germline, CDR1 is MDHEN and CDR2 SYDVKM. The CDR3 is 14 amino acids. Trimming pared 6 bases from V and 8 bases from J, leaving 14 bases between. CDR3 amino acids: CASSPDRVYSPLHF. CDR3 nucleotides: TGTGCCAGCAGCCCGGACAGAGTTTATTCACCCCTCCACTTT.

The rearrangement uses TRBV15 and TRBJ2-7, with TRBD2 as a possible D gene (5 bases). The CDR3 sequence is 17 residues long. Looked up from germline, CDR1 is LNHNV and CDR2 is YYDKDF (reference sequence). The V end was cut by 5 bases, the J end by 3 bases, with 23 bases between. The CDR3 loop reads CATSPPPEAPFYYEQYF. CDR3 DNA: TGTGCCACCAGCCCCCCCCCGGAGGCCCCATTCTACTACGAGCAGTACTTC.

This chain joins TRBV2 and TRBJ2-3, with D tentatively TRBD2 (6 bases). Looked up from germline, CDR1 is SNHLY and CDR2 is FYNNEI. The CDR3 is 16 amino acids. V was pared by 4 bases and J by 3 bases, with 17 bases between. CDR3 region: CASSVTAGDGTDTQYF. CDR3 DNA sequence: TGTGCCAGCAGTGTAACAGCGGGCGACGGGACAGATACGCAGTATTTT.

The rearrangement joins TRBV19 to TRBJ2-2; a weak D match, TRBD1 (7 bases). Deletions cut 7 bases from V and 4 bases from J, with 13 bases between. This CDR3 comprises 14 residues. CDR1 LNHDA and CDR2 SQIVND come from the germline V gene (reference sequence). The CDR3 region is CASIDREATGELFF. In DNA, the CDR3 is TGTGCCAGTATTGACAGGGAGGCCACCGGGGAGCTGTTTTTT.

This sequence joins TRBV27 and TRBJ2-2, with 9 bases lining up with TRBD1. V lost 9 bases and J lost 5; bases outside the gene matches: 7. The CDR3 has 14 residues. CDR1 is MNHEY and CDR2 is SMNVEV in the germline V gene (reference sequence). The CDR3 spells CASTTTGGTGELFF. CDR3 bases: TGTGCCAGTACGACGACAGGGGGAACCGGGGAGCTGTTTTTT.

Worth noting for this clone: The same CDR3 is also encoded by other DNA sequences in this sample. The V call is TRBV11-2, the J call TRBJ2-7; possibly TRBD2 for D (6 bases). The germline CDR1 and CDR2 sequences are SGHAT and FQNNGV. The V end was cut by 3 bases, the J end by 2 bases, with 8 bases between. The CDR3 is made up of 13 amino acids. For the CDR3, the DNA is TGTGCCAGCAGCTTTCCGGGGGCCTACGAGCAGTACTTC. Translating it yields CASSFPGAYEQYF.

This clone was recorded once. The chain has TRBV5-6 and TRBJ2-7; D remains unclear. Trimming took off 5 bases at V and 5 bases at J, with 11 bases between the two ends. In germline, CDR1 is SGHDT, CDR2 YYEEEE. The CDR3 covers 12 residues. This chain's CDR3 is CASRKGFDEQYF. The CDR3 region has the DNA TGTGCCAGCAGGAAAGGGTTCGACGAGCAGTACTTC. Combining the CDR3 with reference TRBV5-6 and TRBJ2-7 gives the whole variable domain DAGVTQSPTHLIKTRGQQVTLRCSPKSGHDTVSWYQQALGQGPQFIFQYYEEEERQRGNFPDRFSGHQFPNYSSELNVNALLLGDSALYLCASRKGFDEQYFGPGTRLTVT.

This clone was counted a single time. V is TRBV27 and J is TRBJ1-2; perhaps TRBD1 as D (5 bases). Trimming shortened V by 5 bases and J by 7 bases, and 11 bases separated the two germline ends. The CDR3 length is 12 residues. The V gene's germline CDR1 is MNHEY and CDR2 SMNVEV (reference sequence). CDR3 coding DNA: TGTGCCAGCAGTGTGGAGGGGAGTGGCTACACCTTC. Its translation: CASSVEGSGYTF.

Concerning this clone: Other DNA variants within this sample encode the same CDR3. The gene calls are TRBV6-5 and TRBJ1-1; D perhaps matches TRBD1 (6 bases). CDR1 is MNHEY and CDR2 is SVGAGI in the germline V gene. V was cut by 6 bases and J by 5 bases, with 16 bases left in between. The CDR3 has 14 residues. The CDR3 reads CASSPGGAGTEAFF. In nucleotides, the CDR3 is TGTGCCAGCAGCCCCGGGGGCGCGGGTACTGAAGCTTTCTTT.

This clone was seen just once. The gene calls are TRBV4-1 and TRBJ2-3; 9 positions agree with TRBD2. CDR1 is MGHRA, CDR2 YSYEKL, per germline. This CDR3 spans 17 amino acids. The trim removed 0 bases at V and 2 bases at J, leaving 6 bases unmatched. This CDR3 is CASSQDQGGGATDTQYF. The CDR3 nucleotides are TGCGCCAGCAGCCAAGATCAAGGCGGGGGGGCCACAGATACGCAGTATTTT.

The J gene is TRBJ1-5, the V gene TRBV7-8, with D uncertain. CDR3 length: 16 residues. V lost 1 base and J lost 6, with 16 bases in between. Germline V gene sequence: CDR1 SGHVS, CDR2 FQNEAQ. CDR3 loop: CASSLGSVVSGQPQHF. Written as DNA, the CDR3 is TGTGCCAGCAGCTTAGGATCAGTAGTAAGTGGTCAGCCCCAGCATTTT.

V and J are TRBV5-4 and TRBJ1-4; 10 bases align to TRBD1. Germline-derived CDR1 and CDR2 are SGHNT and YYREEE (reference sequence). This CDR3 spans 14 amino acids. Trimming took 5 bases from V and 5 from J; bases not matched to a gene: 3. CDR3 loop: CASSWTGGNEKLFF. Written as DNA, the CDR3 is TGTGCCAGCAGTTGGACAGGGGGGAATGAAAAACTGTTTTTT.

V and J are TRBV19 and TRBJ2-7; no clear D. V was cut by 5 bases and J by 0 bases, with 14 bases left in between. This CDR3 is 15 amino acids long. CDR1 LNHDA and CDR2 SQIVND come from the germline V gene (reference sequence). The CDR3 DNA reads TGTGCCAGTAGTCCAAGCCCAGCTAACTCCTACGAGCAGTACTTC. It encodes CASSPSPANSYEQYF.

V usage is TRBV19 and J usage is TRBJ1-2; D call uncertain. This CDR3 has 10 amino acids. Between the trimmed V and J ends, which lost 9 bases and 8 bases, there was a span of 10 bases. Germline V gives CDR1 LNHDA, CDR2 SQIVND (reference sequence). The CDR3 here is CASNSGGYTF. CDR3 nucleotide sequence: TGTGCCAGCAATAGCGGCGGCTACACCTTC.

The V and J genes are TRBV7-9 and TRBJ1-6, with TRBD1 as a possible D gene (6 bases). The CDR3 length is 15 residues. Germline loops: CDR1 SEHNR, CDR2 FQNEAQ (reference sequence). The V end was cut by 0 bases, the J end by 8 bases, with 11 bases between. The CDR3 nucleotides are TGTGCCAGCAGCTTAGCCTTACAGGGCGATTCACCCCTCCACTTT. The encoded protein is CASSLALQGDSPLHF.

A remark on this clone: This CDR3 is also generated by other DNA sequences in the sample. V is TRBV7-9 and J is TRBJ2-7; D call uncertain. Trimming pared 5 bases from V and 4 bases from J, leaving 9 bases between. In germline, CDR1 is SEHNR, CDR2 FQNEAQ (reference sequence). The CDR3 consists of 12 residues. The CDR3 nucleotides read TGTGCCAGCAGCCCGCTCGGGTACGAGCAGTACTTC. Protein: CASSPLGYEQYF.

The chain joins TRBV7-8 to TRBJ2-1; tentatively, D is TRBD1 or TRBD2 (6 bases each). The germline gives CDR1 SGHVS, CDR2 FQNEAQ. This CDR3 is 16 amino acids long. Trimming cost V 5 bases and J 0 bases, with 14 bases left between them. The CDR3, as DNA: TGTGCCAGCAGCGGCCGGAGGGGGAGCTCCTACAATGAGCAGTTCTTC. Protein sequence: CASSGRRGSSYNEQFF.

With respect to this clone: The junction departs from the called germline gene at one end, perhaps through a read error. This rearrangement joins TRBV5-6 to TRBJ2-3, with 9 bases aligning to TRBD2. In germline, CDR1 is SGHDT, CDR2 YYEEEE. The CDR3 sequence is 16 residues long. CDR3 region: CASSFQTGTSTDTQYF. CDR3 bases: TGTGCCAGCAGCTTCCAGACCGGGACTAGCACGGATACGCAGTATTTT.

J is TRBJ1-4 and V is TRBV27, with D unclear. V gave up 7 bases and J gave up 4 bases, with 10 bases separating them. The germline V gene encodes CDR1 MNHEY and CDR2 SMNVEV (reference sequence). CDR3 length: 13 residues. The CDR3 is CASKGPNNEKLFF. Written as DNA, the CDR3 is TGTGCCAGCAAAGGACCAAATAATGAAAAACTGTTTTTT.

The V and J genes are TRBV5-1 and TRBJ2-5; the match to TRBD1 covers 9 bases. Trimming cost V 4 bases and J 4 bases; bases outside gene matches: 8. Germline CDR1 SGHRS, CDR2 YFSETQ. CDR3 length: 15 residues. CDR3 amino acids: CASSTGQGEGETQYF. Written as DNA, the CDR3 is TGCGCCAGCAGCACGGGACAGGGAGAAGGAGAGACCCAGTACTTC.

The chain recombines TRBV27 with TRBJ2-3; 10 bases match TRBD2. V lost 6 bases, J lost 3 bases, and 9 bases stayed unmatched. The CDR3 totals 16 residues. CDR1 MNHEY and CDR2 SMNVEV come from the germline V gene (reference sequence). CDR3 region: CASRILAGGGTDTQYF. In DNA form, the CDR3 reads TGTGCCAGCAGGATTTTAGCGGGGGGCGGGACAGATACGCAGTATTTT.

The V and J genes are TRBV7-6 and TRBJ2-7; weak D call: TRBD1 (5 bases). Germline V CDR1 and CDR2: SGHVS, FNYEAQ. The CDR3 has 14 amino acids. Trimming removed 1 base at V and 5 bases at J, with 12 bases between. CDR3 residues: CASSLGPQGHEQYF. CDR3 DNA sequence: TGTGCCAGCAGCTTAGGGCCGCAGGGCCACGAGCAGTACTTC.

The chain has TRBV5-1 and TRBJ2-7, with a possible D match to TRBD1 (7 bases). The CDR3 totals 14 residues. Germline CDR1 and CDR2: SGHRS and YFSETQ. V lost 2 bases and J 3 bases, leaving 12 bases between the germline ends. The CDR3 DNA reads as TGCGCCAGCAGCTTCTCGGGGGACAGCTACGAGCAGTACTTC. This translates into CASSFSGDSYEQYF.

Turning to this clone: The same CDR3 can be traced to other DNA sequences in this sample. V gene TRBV11-2 combines with J gene TRBJ2-5; 7 bases map to TRBD2. Germline CDR1 and CDR2: SGHAT and FQNNGV. This CDR3 has 11 amino acids. Trimming at V came to 3 bases and at J to 9 bases, leaving 1 base not matched to a gene. CDR3 DNA: TGTGCCAGCAGCTTGGGGGGGGCCCAGTACTTC. This gives the protein CASSLGGAQYF.

This rearrangement joins TRBV19 to TRBJ2-7; either TRBD1 or TRBD2 may supply D (5 bases each). The CDR3 runs 14 residues. Trimming left V 3 bases short and J 0 bases short, with 9 bases between. From germline, CDR1 is LNHDA and CDR2 SQIVND (reference sequence). CDR3 in amino acids: CASSIGDLSYEQYF. The CDR3 DNA follows: TGTGCCAGTAGTATCGGGGACCTCTCCTACGAGCAGTACTTC.

As for this clone: At the DNA level, this CDR3 is encoded by other sequences in the same sample as well. The V and J genes are TRBV20-1 and TRBJ2-7; D gene uncertain. Trimming pared 2 bases from V and 5 bases from J, leaving 7 bases between. This CDR3 is built from 11 residues. CDR1 and CDR2 (germline): DFQATT, SNEGSKA (reference sequence). CDR3 sequence: CSARLVDEQYF. The CDR3 bases are TGCAGTGCTAGATTGGTTGACGAGCAGTACTTC.

This chain uses TRBV7-9 with TRBJ2-5; D gene uncertain. The CDR3 is made up of 12 amino acids. CDR1 is SEHNR, CDR2 FQNEAQ, per germline (reference sequence). With 5 bases removed from V and 5 bases from J, the gap between germline ends came to 9 bases. CDR3 bases: TGTGCCAGCAGCGCTGGTGGGGAGACCCAGTACTTC. Its translation is CASSAGGETQYF. The variable domain in full, with the rest retrieved from reference TRBV7-9 and TRBJ2-5, is DTGVSQNPRHKITKRGQNVTFRCDPISEHNRLYWYRQTLGQGPEFLTYFQNEAQLEKSRLLSDRFSAERPKGSFSTLEIQRTEQGDSAMYLCASSAGGETQYFGPGTRLLVL.

This chain uses TRBV2 with TRBJ2-1; no definite D call. Germline V gene lookup returns CDR1 SNHLY and CDR2 FYNNEI. The CDR3 runs 14 residues. The ends were cut back, 7 bases at V and 0 bases at J, with 10 bases in the middle. CDR3 protein: CASTELFSYNEQFF. CDR3 coding DNA: TGTGCCAGCACTGAGCTCTTCTCCTACAATGAGCAGTTCTTC.

CDR3 amino acids: CASSLPGQATEAFF. CDR3 coding DNA: TGTGCCAGCAGCTTACCGGGACAGGCGACTGAAGCTTTCTTT. The chain employs TRBV5-4 and TRBJ1-1; 8 bases map to TRBD1. Germline trimming cut 2 bases from V and 5 bases from J; bases unmatched to any gene: 5. CDR3 length: 14 amino acids. Germline lookup yields CDR1 SGHNT and CDR2 YYREEE (reference sequence).